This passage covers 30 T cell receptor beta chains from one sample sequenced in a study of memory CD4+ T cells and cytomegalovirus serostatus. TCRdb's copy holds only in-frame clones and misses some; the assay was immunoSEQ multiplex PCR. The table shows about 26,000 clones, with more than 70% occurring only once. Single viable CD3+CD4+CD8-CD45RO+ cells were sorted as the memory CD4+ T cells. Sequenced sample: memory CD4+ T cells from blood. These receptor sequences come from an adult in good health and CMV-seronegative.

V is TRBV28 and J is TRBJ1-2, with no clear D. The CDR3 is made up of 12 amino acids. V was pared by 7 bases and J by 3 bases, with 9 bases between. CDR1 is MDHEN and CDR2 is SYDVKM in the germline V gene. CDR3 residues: CASTGPDYGYTF. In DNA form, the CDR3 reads TGTGCCAGCACTGGTCCAGACTATGGCTACACCTTC.

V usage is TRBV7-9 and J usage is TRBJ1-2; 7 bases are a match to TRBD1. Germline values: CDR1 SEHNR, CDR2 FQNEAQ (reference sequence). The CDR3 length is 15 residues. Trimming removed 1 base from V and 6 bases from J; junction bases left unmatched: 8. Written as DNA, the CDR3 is TGTGCCAGCAGCTTAGGCGGACAGGAATTAGATGGCTACACCTTC. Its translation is CASSLGGQELDGYTF. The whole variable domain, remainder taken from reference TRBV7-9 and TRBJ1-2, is DTGVSQNPRHKITKRGQNVTFRCDPISEHNRLYWYRQTLGQGPEFLTYFQNEAQLEKSRLLSDRFSAERPKGSFSTLEIQRTEQGDSAMYLCASSLGGQELDGYTFGSGTRLTVV.

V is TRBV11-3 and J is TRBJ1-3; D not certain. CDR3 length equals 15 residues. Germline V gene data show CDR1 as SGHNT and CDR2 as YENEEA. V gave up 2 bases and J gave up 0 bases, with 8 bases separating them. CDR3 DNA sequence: TGTGCCAGCAGCTTATATGAAACCTCTGGAAACACCATATATTTT. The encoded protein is CASSLYETSGNTIYF. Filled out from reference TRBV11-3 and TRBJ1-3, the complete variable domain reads EAGVVQSPRYKIIEKKQPVAFWCNPISGHNTLYWYLQNLGQGPELLIRYENEEAVDDSQLPKDRFSAERLKGVDSTLKIQPAELGDSAVYLCASSLYETSGNTIYFGEGSWLTVV.

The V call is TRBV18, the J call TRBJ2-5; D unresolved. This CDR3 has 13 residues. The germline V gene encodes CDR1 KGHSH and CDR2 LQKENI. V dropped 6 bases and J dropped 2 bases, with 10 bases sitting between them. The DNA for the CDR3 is TGTGCCAGCTCGCCTGTAGGGCAAGAGACCCAGTACTTC. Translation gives CASSPVGQETQYF.

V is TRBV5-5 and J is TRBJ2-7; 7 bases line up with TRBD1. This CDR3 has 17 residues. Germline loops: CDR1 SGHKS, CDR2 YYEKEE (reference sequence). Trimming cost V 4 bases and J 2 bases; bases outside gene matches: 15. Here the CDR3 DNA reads TGTGCCAGCAGCACGAGCACTTACCGGGACAGCGCCTACGAGCAGTACTTC. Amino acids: CASSTSTYRDSAYEQYF.

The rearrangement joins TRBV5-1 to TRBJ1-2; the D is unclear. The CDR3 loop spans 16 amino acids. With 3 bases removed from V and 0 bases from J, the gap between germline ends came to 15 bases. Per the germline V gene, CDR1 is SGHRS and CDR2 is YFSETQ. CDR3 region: CASSSSPSTANYGYTF. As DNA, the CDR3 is TGCGCCAGCAGCTCTTCCCCTAGCACAGCTAACTATGGCTACACCTTC.

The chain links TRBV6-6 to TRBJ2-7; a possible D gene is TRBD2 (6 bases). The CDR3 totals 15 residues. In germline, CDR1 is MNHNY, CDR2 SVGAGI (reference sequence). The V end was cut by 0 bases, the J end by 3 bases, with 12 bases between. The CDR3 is CASSYSMRGYYEQYF. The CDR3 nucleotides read TGTGCCAGCAGTTACTCGATGCGGGGATACTACGAGCAGTACTTC.

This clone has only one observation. The DNA of the CDR3 is TGCGCCAGCAGCAACTCAACAGGGACCCAGTACTTC. Its translation: CASSNSTGTQYF. The rearrangement links TRBV5-1 to TRBJ2-5; maybe TRBD1 (5 bases). CDR1 and CDR2 (germline): SGHRS, YFSETQ. The CDR3 runs 12 residues. Between the trimmed V and J ends, which lost 4 bases and 7 bases, there was a span of 11 bases.

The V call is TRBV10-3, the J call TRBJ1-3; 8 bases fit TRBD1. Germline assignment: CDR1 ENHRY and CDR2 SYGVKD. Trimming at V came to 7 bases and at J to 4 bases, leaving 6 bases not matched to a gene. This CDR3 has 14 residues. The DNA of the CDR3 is TGTGCCATCACTGACAGGGGAAGAGGAAACACCATATATTTT. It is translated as CAITDRGRGNTIYF.

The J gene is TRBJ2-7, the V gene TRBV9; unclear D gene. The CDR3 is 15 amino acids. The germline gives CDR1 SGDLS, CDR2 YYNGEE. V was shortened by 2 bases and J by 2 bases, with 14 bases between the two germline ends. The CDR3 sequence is CASSVEQSNTYEQYF. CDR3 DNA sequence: TGTGCCAGCAGCGTGGAACAGTCAAACACCTACGAGCAGTACTTC.

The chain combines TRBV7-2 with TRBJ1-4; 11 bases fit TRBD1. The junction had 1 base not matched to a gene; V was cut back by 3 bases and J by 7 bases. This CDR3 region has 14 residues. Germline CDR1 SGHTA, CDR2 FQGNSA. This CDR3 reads CASSLDRGLEKLFF. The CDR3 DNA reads TGTGCCAGCAGCTTGGACAGGGGGCTTGAAAAACTGTTTTTT.

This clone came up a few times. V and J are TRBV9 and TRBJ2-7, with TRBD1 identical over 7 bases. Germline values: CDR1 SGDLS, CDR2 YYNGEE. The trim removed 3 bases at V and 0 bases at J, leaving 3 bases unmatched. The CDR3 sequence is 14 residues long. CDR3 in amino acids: CASSGTGASYEQYF. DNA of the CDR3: TGTGCCAGCAGCGGGACAGGAGCCTCCTACGAGCAGTACTTC.

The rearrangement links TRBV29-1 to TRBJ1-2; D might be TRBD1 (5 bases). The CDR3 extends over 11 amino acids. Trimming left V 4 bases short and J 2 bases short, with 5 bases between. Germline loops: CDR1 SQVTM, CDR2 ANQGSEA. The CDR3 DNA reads TGCAGCGTTGGACAGAACTATGGCTACACCTTC. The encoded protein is CSVGQNYGYTF.

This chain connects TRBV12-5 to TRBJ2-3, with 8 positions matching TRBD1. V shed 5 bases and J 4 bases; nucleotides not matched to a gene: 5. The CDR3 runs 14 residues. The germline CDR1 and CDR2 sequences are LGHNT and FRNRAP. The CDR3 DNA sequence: TGTGCTAGTGGTACGGGACAGGTTCCAGATACGCAGTATTTT. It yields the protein CASGTGQVPDTQYF.

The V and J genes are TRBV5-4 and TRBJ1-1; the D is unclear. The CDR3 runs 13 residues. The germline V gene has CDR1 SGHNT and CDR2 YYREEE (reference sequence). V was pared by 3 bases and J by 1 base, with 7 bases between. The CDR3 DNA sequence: TGTGCCAGCAGCTCCGCGGCGAACACTGAAGCTTTCTTT. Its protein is CASSSAANTEAFF.

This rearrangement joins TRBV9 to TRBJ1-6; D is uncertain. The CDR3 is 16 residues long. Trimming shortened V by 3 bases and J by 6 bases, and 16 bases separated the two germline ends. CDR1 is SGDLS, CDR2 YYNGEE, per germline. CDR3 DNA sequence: TGTGCCAGCAGCGCCGGAGGGCAGGTCGTTAATTCACCCCTCCACTTT. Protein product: CASSAGGQVVNSPLHF. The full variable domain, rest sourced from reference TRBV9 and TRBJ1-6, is DSGVTQTPKHLITATGQRVTLRCSPRSGDLSVYWYQQSLDQGLQFLIQYYNGEERAKGNILERFSAQQFPDLHSELNLSSLELGDSALYFCASSAGGQVVNSPLHFGNGTRLTVT.

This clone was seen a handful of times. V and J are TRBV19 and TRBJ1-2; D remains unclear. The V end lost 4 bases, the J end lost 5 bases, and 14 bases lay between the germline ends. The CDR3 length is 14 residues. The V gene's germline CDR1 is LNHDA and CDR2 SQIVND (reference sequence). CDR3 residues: CASSKIGLGYGYTF. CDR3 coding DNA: TGTGCCAGTAGTAAAATAGGATTGGGGTATGGCTACACCTTC. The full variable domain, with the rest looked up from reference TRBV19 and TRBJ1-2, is DGGITQSPKYLFRKEGQNVTLSCEQNLNHDAMYWYRQDPGQGLRLIYYSQIVNDFQKGDIAEGYSVSREKKESFPLTVTSAQKNPTAFYLCASSKIGLGYGYTFGSGTRLTVV.

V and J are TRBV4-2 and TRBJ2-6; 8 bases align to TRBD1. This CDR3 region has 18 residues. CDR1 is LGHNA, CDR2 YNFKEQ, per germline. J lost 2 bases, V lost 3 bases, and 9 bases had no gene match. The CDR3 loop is CASSQEDRAVPGANVLTF. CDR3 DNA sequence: TGTGCCAGCAGCCAGGAGGACAGGGCTGTACCTGGGGCCAACGTCCTGACTTTC.

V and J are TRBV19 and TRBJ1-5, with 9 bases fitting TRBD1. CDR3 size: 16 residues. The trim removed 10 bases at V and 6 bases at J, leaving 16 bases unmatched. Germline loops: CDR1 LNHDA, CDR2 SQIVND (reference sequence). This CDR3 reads CATAPTGTGTFQPQHF. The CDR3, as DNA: TGTGCCACCGCACCTACCGGGACAGGGACGTTTCAGCCCCAGCATTTT.

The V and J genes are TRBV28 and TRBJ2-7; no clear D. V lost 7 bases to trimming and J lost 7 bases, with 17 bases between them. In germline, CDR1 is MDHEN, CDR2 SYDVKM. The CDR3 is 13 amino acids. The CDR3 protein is CASKAHDLREQYF. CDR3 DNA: TGTGCCAGCAAGGCACACGACCTACGAGAGCAGTACTTC.

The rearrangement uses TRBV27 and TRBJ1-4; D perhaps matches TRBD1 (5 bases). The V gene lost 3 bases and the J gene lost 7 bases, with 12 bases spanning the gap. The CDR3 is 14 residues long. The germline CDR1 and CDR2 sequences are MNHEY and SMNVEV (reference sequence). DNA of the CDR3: TGTGCCAGCAGTTTCCAGGGAGAAGGTGAAAAACTGTTTTTT. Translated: CASSFQGEGEKLFF.

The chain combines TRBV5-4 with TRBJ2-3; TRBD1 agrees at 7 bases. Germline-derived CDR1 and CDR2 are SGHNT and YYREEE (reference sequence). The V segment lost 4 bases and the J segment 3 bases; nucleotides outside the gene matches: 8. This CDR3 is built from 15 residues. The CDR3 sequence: CASSQVGGGTDTQYF. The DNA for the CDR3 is TGTGCCAGCAGCCAGGTAGGGGGCGGAACAGATACGCAGTATTTT.

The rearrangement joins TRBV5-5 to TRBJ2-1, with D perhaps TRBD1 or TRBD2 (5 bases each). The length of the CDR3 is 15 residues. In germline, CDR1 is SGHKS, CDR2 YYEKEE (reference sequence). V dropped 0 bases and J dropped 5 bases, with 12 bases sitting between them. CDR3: CASSLVGERDNEQFF. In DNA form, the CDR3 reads TGTGCCAGCAGCTTGGTGGGGGAACGGGACAATGAGCAGTTCTTC.

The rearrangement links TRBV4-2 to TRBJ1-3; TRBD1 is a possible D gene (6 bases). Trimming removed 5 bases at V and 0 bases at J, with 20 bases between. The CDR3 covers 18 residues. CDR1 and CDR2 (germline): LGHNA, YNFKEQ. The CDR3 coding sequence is TGTGCCAGCAGCGCGCGGGATAAGGGGGTGAGCTCTGGAAACACCATATATTTT. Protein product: CASSARDKGVSSGNTIYF.

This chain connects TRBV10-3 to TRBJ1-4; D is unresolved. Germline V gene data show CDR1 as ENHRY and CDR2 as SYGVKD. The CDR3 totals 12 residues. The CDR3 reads CASCGENEKLFF. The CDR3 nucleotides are TGTGCTTCCTGCGGGGAAAATGAAAAACTGTTTTTT.

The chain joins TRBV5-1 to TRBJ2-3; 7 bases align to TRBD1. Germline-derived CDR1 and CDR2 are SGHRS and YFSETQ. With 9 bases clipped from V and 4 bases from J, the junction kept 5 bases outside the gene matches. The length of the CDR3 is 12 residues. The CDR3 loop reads CANDRAADTQYF. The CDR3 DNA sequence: TGCGCCAACGACAGGGCGGCAGATACGCAGTATTTT.

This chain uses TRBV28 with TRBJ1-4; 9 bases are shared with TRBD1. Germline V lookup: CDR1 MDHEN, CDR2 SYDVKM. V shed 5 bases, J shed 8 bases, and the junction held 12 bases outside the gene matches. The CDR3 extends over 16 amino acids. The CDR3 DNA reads TGTGCCAGCAGTCCGGTGGGACAGGGTGGGGGCGAAAAACTGTTTTTT. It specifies CASSPVGQGGGEKLFF. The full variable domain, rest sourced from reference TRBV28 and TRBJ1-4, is DVKVTQSSRYLVKRTGEKVFLECVQDMDHENMFWYRQDPGLGLRLIYFSYDVKMKEKGDIPEGYSVSREKKERFSLILESASTNQTSMYLCASSPVGQGGGEKLFFGSGTQLSVL.

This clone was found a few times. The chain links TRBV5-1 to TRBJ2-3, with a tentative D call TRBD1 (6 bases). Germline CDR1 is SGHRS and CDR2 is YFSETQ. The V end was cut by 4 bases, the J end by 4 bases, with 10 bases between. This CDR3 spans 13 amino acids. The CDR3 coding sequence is TGCGCCAGCAGCCTACAGGGTCCAGATACGCAGTATTTT. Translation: CASSLQGPDTQYF.

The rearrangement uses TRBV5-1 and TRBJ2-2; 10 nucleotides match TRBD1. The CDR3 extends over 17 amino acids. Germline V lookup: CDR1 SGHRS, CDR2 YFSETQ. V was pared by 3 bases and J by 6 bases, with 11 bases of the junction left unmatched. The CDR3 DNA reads TGCGCCAGCAGCTCCCAAATGACAGGGGGCTATGCCGGGGAGCTGTTTTTT. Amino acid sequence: CASSSQMTGGYAGELFF. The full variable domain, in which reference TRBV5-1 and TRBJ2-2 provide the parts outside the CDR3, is KAGVTQTPRYLIKTRGQQVTLSCSPISGHRSVSWYQQTPGQGLQFLFEYFSETQRNKGNFPGRFSGRQFSNSRSEMNVSTLELGDSALYLCASSSQMTGGYAGELFFGEGSRLTVL.

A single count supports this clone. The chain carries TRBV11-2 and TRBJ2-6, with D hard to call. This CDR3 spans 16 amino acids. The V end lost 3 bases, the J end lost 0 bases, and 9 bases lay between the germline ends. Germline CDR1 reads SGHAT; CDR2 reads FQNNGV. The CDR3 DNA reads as TGTGCCAGCAGCTTCGCTTTGAGCTCTGGGGCCAACGTCCTGACTTTC. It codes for CASSFALSSGANVLTF. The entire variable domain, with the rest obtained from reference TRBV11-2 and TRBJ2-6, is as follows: EAGVAQSPRYKIIEKRQSVAFWCNPISGHATLYWYQQILGQGPKLLIQFQNNGVVDDSQLPKDRFSAERLKGVDSTLKIQPAKLEDSAVYLCASSFALSSGANVLTFGAGSRLTVL.